The rows below give T cell receptor beta chains drawn from one sample of a study of Graves' ophthalmopathy and Graves' hyperthyroidism. TCRdb ran MiXCR on the multiplex PCR reads and lists one entry per CDR3 protein. This sample has around 1,200,000 distinct CDR3 sequences; roughly 35% occur once, and the top ten carry roughly 10%. The specimen was peripheral blood or thyroid tissue (not recorded which). All receptors derive from an adult man with Graves' hyperthyroidism. Each CDR3 is given with its conserved first and last residue. Each record gives: J gene, V gene, D gene, clone size, CDR3 protein, CDR3 DNA. A D gene is named only where the DNA matches it firmly. The listing skips clone size in some rows; elsewhere it reads once, few, many or a size class.

j_call: TRBJ1-6
v_call: TRBV19
d_call: NA
clone_size: many
cdr3_aa: CASTRQPPNSPLHF
cdr3_nt: TGTGCCAGTACCAGACAGCCGCCTAATTCACCCCTCCACTTT

j_call: TRBJ2-2
v_call: TRBV5-6
d_call: NA
clone_size: NA
cdr3_aa: CASSLEARTNTGELFF
cdr3_nt: TGTGCCAGCAGCTTGGAGGCCAGGACGAACACCGGGGAGCTGTTTTTT

j_call: TRBJ2-5
v_call: TRBV24-1
d_call: NA
clone_size: many
cdr3_aa: CATSEHTGTSQETQYF
cdr3_nt: TGTGCCACCAGTGAACATACCGGGACATCTCAAGAGACCCAGTACTTC

j_call: TRBJ2-2
v_call: TRBV6-1
d_call: NA
clone_size: few
cdr3_aa: CASSYGGGTGELFF
cdr3_nt: TGTGCCAGCAGTTACGGAGGGGGAACCGGGGAGCTGTTTTTT

j_call: TRBJ2-7
v_call: TRBV25-1
d_call: NA
clone_size: many
cdr3_aa: CASRPPDGRTTHEQYF
cdr3_nt: TGTGCCAGCAGGCCTCCGGACGGACGAACAACTCACGAGCAGTACTTC

j_call: TRBJ2-7
v_call: TRBV6-5
d_call: TRBD1
clone_size: many
cdr3_aa: CASSPSGQSEQYF
cdr3_nt: TGTGCCAGCAGTCCATCGGGACAGAGCGAGCAGTACTTC

j_call: TRBJ1-3
v_call: TRBV19
d_call: NA
clone_size: few
cdr3_aa: CASSVTGWTGNTIYF
cdr3_nt: TGTGCCAGTAGTGTTACAGGTTGGACTGGAAACACCATATATTTT

j_call: TRBJ2-7
v_call: TRBV6-5
d_call: NA
clone_size: few
cdr3_aa: CASRPHHDRYSYEQYF
cdr3_nt: TGTGCCAGCAGGCCCCATCACGACAGATACTCCTACGAGCAGTACTTC

j_call: TRBJ2-5
v_call: TRBV29-1
d_call: NA
clone_size: NA
cdr3_aa: CSSEPYRETQYF
cdr3_nt: TGCAGCAGTGAGCCCTATCGGGAGACCCAGTACTTC

j_call: TRBJ2-5
v_call: TRBV28
d_call: TRBD2
clone_size: NA
cdr3_aa: CASILAGEETQYF
cdr3_nt: TGTGCCAGCATTCTAGCGGGAGAAGAGACCCAGTACTTC

j_call: TRBJ2-5
v_call: TRBV15
d_call: NA
clone_size: NA
cdr3_aa: CATSRRREQETQYF
cdr3_nt: TGTGCCACCAGCAGAAGGAGGGAGCAAGAGACCCAGTACTTC

j_call: TRBJ2-7
v_call: TRBV11-2
d_call: TRBD1
clone_size: NA
cdr3_aa: CASSPGQGDEQYF
cdr3_nt: TGTGCCAGCAGCCCTGGACAGGGGGATGAGCAGTACTTC

j_call: TRBJ2-7
v_call: TRBV29-1
d_call: NA
clone_size: NA
cdr3_aa: CSVGVGGGSYEQYF
cdr3_nt: TGCAGCGTTGGGGTTGGGGGCGGTTCCTACGAGCAGTACTTC

j_call: TRBJ2-5
v_call: TRBV10-3
d_call: TRBD1
clone_size: NA
cdr3_aa: CAISRQGNQETQYF
cdr3_nt: TGTGCCATCAGCAGACAGGGAAACCAAGAGACCCAGTACTTC

j_call: TRBJ1-2
v_call: TRBV10-3
d_call: NA
clone_size: many
cdr3_aa: CAISAEQGSYGYTF
cdr3_nt: TGTGCCATCAGTGCCGAACAGGGAAGTTATGGCTACACCTTC

j_call: TRBJ2-7
v_call: TRBV29-1
d_call: NA
clone_size: many
cdr3_aa: CSVRTAYEQYF
cdr3_nt: TGCAGCGTTAGGACAGCCTACGAGCAGTACTTC

j_call: TRBJ2-7
v_call: TRBV7-2
d_call: TRBD1
clone_size: NA
cdr3_aa: CASSLASGQVVYEQYF
cdr3_nt: TGTGCCAGCAGCTTAGCGTCCGGACAGGTGGTCTACGAGCAGTACTTC

j_call: TRBJ2-7
v_call: TRBV2
d_call: NA
clone_size: NA
cdr3_aa: CASSEGPGNTYEQYF
cdr3_nt: TGTGCCAGCAGCGAGGGACCGGGGAACACCTACGAGCAGTACTTC

j_call: TRBJ1-1
v_call: TRBV6-5
d_call: NA
clone_size: many
cdr3_aa: CASSSTLWAFF
cdr3_nt: TGTGCCAGCAGTTCAACGCTGTGGGCTTTCTTT